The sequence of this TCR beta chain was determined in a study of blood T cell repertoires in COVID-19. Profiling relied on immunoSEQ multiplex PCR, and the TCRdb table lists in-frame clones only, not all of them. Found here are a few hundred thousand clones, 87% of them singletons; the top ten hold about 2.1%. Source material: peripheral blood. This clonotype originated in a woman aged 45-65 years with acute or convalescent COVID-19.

DNA for the CDR3: TGTGCCAGCAGCGCCGGACAGGGAGGCGGGGAGACCCAGTACTTC. This gives the protein CASSAGQGGGETQYF. The chain joins TRBV5-5 to TRBJ2-5, with 8 bases that match TRBD1. Germline-derived CDR1 and CDR2 are SGHKS and YYEKEE (reference sequence). V lost 4 bases to trimming and J lost 5 bases; unmatched junction nucleotides: 10. The CDR3 loop spans 15 amino acids.